One sample yielded the 23 T cell receptor beta chains listed below, sequenced in a study of blood T cell repertoires in COVID-19. TCRdb's copy holds only in-frame clones and misses some; the assay was immunoSEQ multiplex PCR. The table has tens of thousands of clones, roughly 86% seen once. The sequenced material came from peripheral blood. The receptors derive from a woman aged 45-65 years with acute or convalescent COVID-19.

This clone has more than one count but fewer than ten. This chain uses TRBV3-1 (or the pseudogene TRBV3-2) with TRBJ2-7; TRBD2 aligns across 8 bases. The CDR3 is 13 residues long. V lost 4 bases and J lost 4; bases outside the gene matches: 3. Germline lookup yields CDR1 LGHDT and CDR2 YNNKEL (reference sequence). The CDR3 protein is CASSRGLVYEQYF. DNA for the CDR3: TGTGCCAGCAGCCGGGGACTAGTTTACGAGCAGTACTTC.

The chain recombines TRBV29-1 with TRBJ2-3; D is possibly TRBD1 (6 bases). Germline loops: CDR1 SQVTM, CDR2 ANQGSEA. The CDR3 extends over 15 amino acids. Trimming shortened V by 1 base and J by 6 bases, and 17 bases separated the two germline ends. The CDR3 region is CSVEGASDRKDTQYF. CDR3 DNA sequence: TGCAGCGTTGAAGGGGCTTCCGACAGGAAGGATACGCAGTATTTT.

The CDR3 here is CASSFYGRGNTEAFF. CDR3 coding DNA: TGTGCCAGCAGTTTCTATGGCAGGGGAAACACTGAAGCTTTCTTT. The V gene is TRBV28, the J gene TRBJ1-1, with TRBD1 as a possible D gene (6 bases). V was shortened by 3 bases and J by 2 bases, with 13 bases between the two germline ends. Germline values: CDR1 MDHEN, CDR2 SYDVKM. This CDR3 spans 15 amino acids.

CDR3 residues: CASSLSGAYGYTF. In nucleotides, the CDR3 is TGCGCCAGCAGCTTGTCAGGGGCCTATGGCTACACCTTC. V usage is TRBV5-1 and J usage is TRBJ1-2, with a possible D match to TRBD1 (6 bases). Trimming left V 1 base short and J 4 bases short, with 8 bases between. The CDR3 length is 13 residues. Germline V gives CDR1 SGHRS, CDR2 YFSETQ.

The CDR3 loop is CASSLHRGQAGELFF. CDR3 nucleotide sequence: TGCGCCAGCAGCTTGCACAGGGGGCAGGCCGGGGAGCTGTTTTTT. This rearrangement joins TRBV5-1 to TRBJ2-2; 9 bases fit TRBD1. CDR1 and CDR2 from the germline V gene are SGHRS and YFSETQ. The CDR3 runs to 15 residues. The J segment lost 6 bases and the V segment lost 1 base, leaving 4 bases of the junction unmatched.

This chain links TRBV7-8 with TRBJ2-1; 7 bases map to TRBD2. Germline V CDR1 and CDR2: SGHVS, FQNEAQ. V shed 4 bases, J shed 0 bases, and the junction held 6 bases outside the gene matches. The CDR3 sequence is 16 residues long. CDR3 DNA: TGTGCCAGCAGCTACCTAGCGGAGAGCTCCTACAATGAGCAGTTCTTC. Its translation: CASSYLAESSYNEQFF.

This clone was counted a few times. The chain combines TRBV3-1 (or the pseudogene TRBV3-2) with TRBJ1-1; a possible D gene is TRBD1 (6 bases). The CDR3 is 13 residues long. The ends were cut back, 2 bases at V and 6 bases at J, with 10 bases in the middle. CDR1 and CDR2 (germline): LGHDT, YNNKEL (reference sequence). The chain's CDR3 is CASSQSTGPEAFF. DNA for the CDR3: TGTGCCAGCAGCCAATCGACAGGCCCTGAAGCTTTCTTT.

The CDR3 loop reads CASSFGVISGAILAKNIQYF. CDR3 sequence (DNA): TGTGCCAGCAGCTTCGGCGTGATCTCAGGGGCGATCCTAGCCAAAAACATTCAGTACTTC. V and J are TRBV5-5 and TRBJ2-4; D is perhaps TRBD1 (6 bases). There are 20 residues in the CDR3. V was trimmed by 2 bases and J by 0 bases, leaving 24 bases between them. Germline-derived CDR1 and CDR2 are SGHKS and YYEKEE (reference sequence).

V usage is TRBV3-1 (or the pseudogene TRBV3-2) and J usage is TRBJ2-7; 7 positions match TRBD1. V shed 4 bases, J shed 4 bases, and the junction held 7 bases outside the gene matches. This CDR3 spans 14 amino acids. CDR1 is LGHDT, CDR2 YNNKEL, per germline (reference sequence). CDR3 amino acids: CASSRRGRVYEQYF. Here the CDR3 DNA reads TGTGCCAGCAGCCGAAGGGGGCGCGTGTACGAGCAGTACTTC.

The V and J genes are TRBV7-6 and TRBJ2-1, with D uncertain. Germline V gene data show CDR1 as SGHVS and CDR2 as FNYEAQ. Trimming pared 5 bases from V and 0 bases from J, leaving 11 bases between. This CDR3 comprises 15 residues. The CDR3 DNA reads as TGTGCCAGCAGCCTTAATGTGGCCTCCTACAATGAGCAGTTCTTC. As protein: CASSLNVASYNEQFF. Looking up the rest from reference TRBV7-6 and TRBJ2-1 gives the full variable domain: GAGVSQSPRYKVTKRGQDVALRCDPISGHVSLYWYRQALGQGPEFLTYFNYEAQQDKSGLPNDRFSAERPEGSISTLTIQRTEQRDSAMYRCASSLNVASYNEQFFGPGTRLTVL.

V gene TRBV27 combines with J gene TRBJ1-5; weak D call: TRBD1 (5 bases). The CDR3 contains 14 residues. Germline V gives CDR1 MNHEY, CDR2 SMNVEV (reference sequence). V gave up 4 bases and J gave up 0 bases, with 7 bases separating them. CDR3 region: CASSSTASNQPQHF. The CDR3 coding sequence is TGTGCCAGCAGTTCGACAGCTAGCAATCAGCCCCAGCATTTT.

J is TRBJ1-2 and V is TRBV10-3; 11 nucleotides align to TRBD1. The CDR3 sequence is 16 residues long. The V and J ends lost 6 bases and 8 bases, in that order; junction bases with no gene match: 14. Germline assignment: CDR1 ENHRY and CDR2 SYGVKD. The chain's CDR3 is CAISQNTPGQGEGYTF. CDR3 DNA sequence: TGTGCCATCAGCCAAAATACCCCGGGACAGGGGGAAGGCTACACCTTC.

CDR3 sequence reads: CAWRGGQRNTEAFF. CDR3 DNA: TGTGCCTGGAGGGGCGGACAGAGGAACACTGAAGCTTTCTTT. This chain connects TRBV30 to TRBJ1-1; D possibly corresponds to TRBD1 (6 bases). Trimming left V 3 bases short and J 1 base short, with 12 bases between. This CDR3 region has 14 residues. Germline CDR1 reads GTSNPN; CDR2 reads SVGIG (reference sequence).

CDR3 region: CASSLRWTSAPYNEQFF. The CDR3 DNA sequence: TGTGCCAGCAGCTTACGCTGGACTAGCGCACCCTACAATGAGCAGTTCTTC. V and J are TRBV7-8 and TRBJ2-1, with 9 nucleotides matching TRBD2. Germline CDR1 SGHVS, CDR2 FQNEAQ. J lost 2 bases, V lost 2 bases, and 7 bases had no gene match. The CDR3 has 17 residues.

This clone was seen only once. The rearrangement uses TRBV2 and TRBJ1-2; TRBD1 aligns across 7 bases. The ends lost 6 bases at V and 7 bases at J; junction bases unmatched: 11. This CDR3 is 14 amino acids long. Germline CDR1 reads SNHLY; CDR2 reads FYNNEI. In nucleotides, the CDR3 is TGTGCCAGCAGCAAAGGACAGGCGCAACCTGGCTACACCTTC. It translates to CASSKGQAQPGYTF.

The CDR3 loop reads CAWSVPGGSGEKLFF. Written as DNA, the CDR3 is TGTGCCTGGAGTGTACCCGGGGGTAGCGGCGAAAAACTGTTTTTT. The chain links TRBV30 to TRBJ1-4; the D gene is possibly TRBD1 (5 bases). The V gene lost 0 bases and the J gene lost 8 bases, with 16 bases spanning the gap. Germline V gene lookup returns CDR1 GTSNPN and CDR2 SVGIG (reference sequence). The CDR3 runs 15 residues.

The chain uses TRBV4-2 and TRBJ2-1; TRBD2 might be the D (6 bases). The CDR3 runs to 17 residues. The germline V gene encodes CDR1 LGHNA and CDR2 YNFKEQ. The V and J ends lost 1 base and 8 bases respectively, with 21 bases between them. This chain's CDR3 is CASSQGVGGPARHEQFF. The CDR3 nucleotides are TGTGCCAGCAGCCAAGGGGTAGGAGGGCCCGCGCGTCATGAGCAGTTCTTC.

V usage is TRBV28 and J usage is TRBJ1-4, with D possibly matching TRBD1 (6 bases). This CDR3 has 17 residues. In germline, CDR1 is MDHEN, CDR2 SYDVKM. Trimming took off 3 bases at V and 3 bases at J, with 17 bases between the two ends. The CDR3 sequence is CASSLGAGLLANEKLFF. The DNA of the CDR3 is TGTGCCAGCAGTTTGGGGGCAGGGCTTTTAGCTAATGAAAAACTGTTTTTT.

The rearrangement joins TRBV20-1 to TRBJ2-4, with a weak D call TRBD1 (5 bases). Germline loops: CDR1 DFQATT, CDR2 SNEGSKA (reference sequence). The length of the CDR3 is 14 residues. The ends were cut back, 3 bases at V and 3 bases at J, with 12 bases in the middle. This chain's CDR3 is CSASQGGDKNIQYF. In DNA, the CDR3 is TGCAGTGCTAGTCAGGGTGGTGACAAAAACATTCAGTACTTC.

The rearrangement joins TRBV5-1 to TRBJ2-5; 10 bases are shared with TRBD2. There are 16 residues in the CDR3. From germline, CDR1 is SGHRS and CDR2 YFSETQ. The V segment lost 2 bases and the J segment 2 bases; nucleotides outside the gene matches: 6. CDR3 coding DNA: TGCGCCAGCAGCTTAACCCCACTAGCGGGACAAGAGACCCAGTACTTC. Its protein is CASSLTPLAGQETQYF.

Here the CDR3 reads CASSRTSGRVYEQFF. The CDR3 coding sequence is TGTGCCAGCAGCAGAACTAGCGGGAGGGTCTATGAGCAGTTCTTC. The V call is TRBV6-4, the J call TRBJ2-1; 13 bases are shared with TRBD2. The CDR3 extends over 15 amino acids. CDR1 and CDR2 from the germline V gene are MRHNA and SNTAGT. V lost 6 bases, J lost 8 bases, and 7 bases stayed unmatched.

The chain uses TRBV6-5 and TRBJ1-5, with unresolved D. Germline V gene lookup returns CDR1 MNHEY and CDR2 SVGAGI. V lost 6 bases and J lost 0, with 9 bases in between. The CDR3 has 14 residues. CDR3 amino acids: CASRFLNSNQPQHF. CDR3 in DNA: TGTGCCAGCAGGTTTCTTAATAGCAATCAGCCCCAGCATTTT.

The chain employs TRBV7-8 and TRBJ1-1; tentative D call: TRBD1 (5 bases). The CDR3 has 14 amino acids. Trimming left V 2 bases short and J 1 base short, with 8 bases between. Germline-derived CDR1 and CDR2 are SGHVS and FQNEAQ. CDR3 DNA: TGTGCCAGCAGCTTAACCACAGGGAACACTGAAGCTTTCTTT. Protein product: CASSLTTGNTEAFF.